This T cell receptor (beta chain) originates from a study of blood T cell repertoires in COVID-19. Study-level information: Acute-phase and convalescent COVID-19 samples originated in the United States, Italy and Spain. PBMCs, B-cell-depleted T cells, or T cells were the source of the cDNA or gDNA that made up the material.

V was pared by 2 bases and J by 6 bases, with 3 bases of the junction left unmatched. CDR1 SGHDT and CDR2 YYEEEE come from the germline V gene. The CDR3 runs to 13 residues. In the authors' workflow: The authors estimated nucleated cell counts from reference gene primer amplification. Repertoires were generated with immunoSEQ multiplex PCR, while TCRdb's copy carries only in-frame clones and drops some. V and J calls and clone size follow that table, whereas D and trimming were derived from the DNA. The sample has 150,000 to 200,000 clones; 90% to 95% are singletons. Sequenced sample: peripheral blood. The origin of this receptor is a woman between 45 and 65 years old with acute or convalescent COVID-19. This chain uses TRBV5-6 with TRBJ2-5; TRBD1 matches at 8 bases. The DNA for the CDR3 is TGTGCCAGCAGCTTTACAGGGGGGAAGACCCAGTACTTC. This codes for CASSFTGGKTQYF.